A single sample gave rise to the 12 T cell receptor beta chains below, sequenced in a study of T-cell reconstitution after alpha-beta-depleted transplantation in children. As it was prepared, the TCRbeta library received unique molecular identifiers. A single record per CDR3 protein comes from TCRdb applying MiXCR to the PCR reads. The sample has fewer than 550,000 distinct CDR3 sequences, under 12% seen once. The sequences come from PBMCs, collected before TCRalphabeta/CD19-depleted stem cell transplant. These receptors all stem from a child under 10 years old with inherited bone marrow failure, due to receive a stem cell transplant.

This clonotype appeared many times. This sequence joins TRBV29-1 and TRBJ1-2, with TRBD1 identical over 9 bases. Germline V gene data show CDR1 as SQVTM and CDR2 as ANQGSEA. The CDR3 is 14 amino acids. The V gene end was trimmed by 3 bases and the J gene end by 6 bases; junction bases not matched to a gene: 8. Here the CDR3 reads CSVDSGTGRHGYTF. CDR3 DNA sequence: TGCAGCGTTGACTCCGGGACAGGGAGGCATGGCTACACCTTC.

Worth noting for this clonotype: One end of the junction varies from germline; a read error may be responsible. Here the CDR3 DNA reads TGCTGTGCTCAGGGATCCGCCAGGGATGCACCAGATACGCAGTATTTT. Its translation is CCAQGSARDAPDTQYF. The chain has TRBV20-1 and TRBJ2-3, with TRBD1 as a possible D gene (5 bases). Germline V gene lookup returns CDR1 DFQATT and CDR2 SNEGSKA (reference sequence). The CDR3 has 16 residues.

This clonotype was seen ten or more times. The genes are TRBV12-3 or TRBV12-4 and TRBJ2-7; no reliable D call. This CDR3 is built from 14 residues. V shed 3 bases and J shed 7 bases, with 16 bases lying between them. DNA for the CDR3: TGTGCCAGCAGTTTGACCTTTGCGCTGGTTGAGCAGTACTTC. The encoded protein is CASSLTFALVEQYF.

This clonotype was observed at least ten times. J is TRBJ2-5 and V is TRBV5-1; 12 bases line up with TRBD2. CDR3 size: 16 residues. J was trimmed by 4 bases and V by 4 bases; bases with no gene match: 8. The V gene's germline CDR1 is SGHRS and CDR2 YFSETQ. CDR3 in amino acids: CASSATTSGSPETQYF. The CDR3 nucleotides are TGCGCCAGCAGCGCAACGACTAGCGGGAGCCCAGAGACCCAGTACTTC.

This clonotype was seen ten or more times. This chain joins TRBV27 and TRBJ2-4; TRBD1 matches at 7 bases. V shed 6 bases, J shed 8 bases, and the junction held 7 bases outside the gene matches. The CDR3 covers 13 residues. CDR1 and CDR2 (germline): MNHEY, SMNVEV (reference sequence). The CDR3 here is CASRQDRFDIQYF. CDR3 nucleotide sequence: TGTGCCAGCAGACAGGACAGGTTCGACATTCAGTACTTC.

This clonotype was found many times. The chain couples TRBV20-1 to TRBJ2-5, with 9 bases aligning to TRBD2. CDR1 and CDR2 from the germline V gene are DFQATT and SNEGSKA (reference sequence). CDR3 size: 14 residues. V lost 6 bases to trimming and J lost 6 bases; unmatched junction nucleotides: 11. CDR3 amino acids: CSAKPGLAPKTQYF. CDR3 nucleotide sequence: TGCAGTGCCAAACCGGGACTAGCTCCGAAGACCCAGTACTTC.

This clonotype was counted at least ten times. CDR3 DNA sequence: TGCGCCAGCAGCGTCGAGGCCTGGGCTGAAGCTTTCTTT. Translating it yields CASSVEAWAEAFF. The chain joins TRBV5-1 to TRBJ1-1; D remains unclear. Per the germline V gene, CDR1 is SGHRS and CDR2 is YFSETQ. This CDR3 is built from 13 residues. The V end lost 4 bases, the J end lost 6 bases, and 13 bases lay between the germline ends.

The rearrangement joins TRBV30 to TRBJ2-1; no clear D. This CDR3 spans 13 amino acids. V lost 1 base, J lost 3 bases, and 7 bases lay in between. Germline CDR1 is GTSNPN and CDR2 is SVGIG (reference sequence). CDR3 in amino acids: CAWSADVYNEQFF. CDR3 DNA sequence: TGTGCCTGGAGTGCGGACGTCTACAATGAGCAGTTCTTC.

This clonotype was observed many times. Its ends do not fully match the called genes, so a read error is possible. This chain links TRBV9 with TRBJ2-2, with D perhaps matching TRBD1 or TRBD2 (6 bases each). The CDR3 is 13 amino acids. Germline values: CDR1 SGDLS, CDR2 YYNGEE. CDR3 protein: CASSGGGSGELCF. The CDR3 nucleotides read TGTGCCAGCAGCGGAGGGGGGTCCGGGGAGCTGTGTTTT.

This clonotype has at least ten counts. The rearrangement uses TRBV24-1 and TRBJ2-2; TRBD2 agrees at 7 bases. The CDR3 contains 16 residues. The V gene end was trimmed by 5 bases and the J gene end by 0 bases; junction bases not matched to a gene: 5. Germline lookup yields CDR1 KGHDR and CDR2 SFDVKD. CDR3 sequence reads: CATSALGGANTGELFF. In nucleotides, the CDR3 is TGTGCCACCAGTGCCTTGGGAGGGGCGAACACCGGGGAGCTGTTTTTT.

This clonotype showed up many times. V gene TRBV9 combines with J gene TRBJ2-1; D is perhaps TRBD1 (6 bases). The CDR3 extends over 15 amino acids. Germline V lookup: CDR1 SGDLS, CDR2 YYNGEE. Trimming pared 4 bases from V and 5 bases from J, leaving 16 bases between. The chain's CDR3 is CASSPPPGVHNEQFF. The DNA for the CDR3 is TGTGCCAGCAGCCCCCCTCCAGGGGTCCACAATGAGCAGTTCTTC.

This clonotype was observed many times. V usage is TRBV7-9 and J usage is TRBJ2-1; 10 positions match TRBD2. CDR3 length: 17 residues. CDR1 SEHNR and CDR2 FQNEAQ come from the germline V gene (reference sequence). The junction had 15 bases not matched to a gene; V was cut back by 10 bases and J by 3 bases. The CDR3 protein is CANLPLEGTSVYNEQFF. The DNA for the CDR3 is TGTGCCAACCTTCCCTTGGAGGGGACTAGCGTCTACAATGAGCAGTTCTTC. Full variable domain (missing parts from reference TRBV7-9 and TRBJ2-1): DTGVSQNPRHKITKRGQNVTFRCDPISEHNRLYWYRQTLGQGPEFLTYFQNEAQLEKSRLLSDRFSAERPKGSFSTLEIQRTEQGDSAMYLCANLPLEGTSVYNEQFFGPGTRLTVL.